These 10 T cell receptor beta chains came from one sample sequenced in a study of blood T cell repertoires in COVID-19. The data were produced by immunoSEQ multiplex PCR, yet TCRdb's version contains in-frame clones alone and is incomplete. Here the sample spans 650,000 to 800,000 clones, 85% to 90% being singletons. The material sequenced was peripheral blood. The receptors were sampled from a woman aged 18-35 years with acute or convalescent COVID-19.

The chain employs TRBV6-5 and TRBJ2-7; 9 bases are shared with TRBD1. Germline CDR1 reads MNHEY; CDR2 reads SVGAGI. V shed 11 bases and J 1 base; nucleotides not matched to a gene: 6. CDR3 length: 13 residues. The CDR3, as DNA: TGTGCCGGCGGGACAGGGCCTTCCTACGAGCAGTACTTC. It is translated as CAGGTGPSYEQYF.

The chain links TRBV6-5 to TRBJ1-4; D is undetermined. The germline CDR1 and CDR2 sequences are MNHEY and SVGAGI. V was trimmed by 8 bases and J by 11 bases, leaving 12 bases between them. The CDR3 is 11 residues long. The CDR3 DNA reads as TGTGCCAGCGAATACGCGGGGAAACTGTTTTTT. The encoded protein is CASEYAGKLFF.

The genes are TRBV27 and TRBJ2-2; TRBD1 matches 7 bases. Germline-derived CDR1 and CDR2 are MNHEY and SMNVEV (reference sequence). J lost 4 bases, V lost 8 bases, and 7 bases had no gene match. The CDR3 consists of 14 residues. The chain's CDR3 is CASQRQGATGELFF. The CDR3 DNA sequence: TGTGCCAGCCAGAGACAGGGAGCCACCGGGGAGCTGTTTTTT.

The chain couples TRBV18 to TRBJ1-2; 11 positions match TRBD1. The CDR3 consists of 16 residues. Germline CDR1 KGHSH, CDR2 LQKENI. The J segment lost 2 bases and the V segment lost 6 bases, leaving 8 bases of the junction unmatched. CDR3 in amino acids: CASSKDRGPTNYGYTF. The CDR3 coding sequence is TGTGCCAGCTCTAAGGACAGGGGGCCTACCAACTATGGCTACACCTTC.

The chain uses TRBV29-1 and TRBJ1-2; a possible D gene is TRBD1 (5 bases). The CDR3 is 15 residues long. CDR1 is SQVTM, CDR2 ANQGSEA, per germline. Trimming took 6 bases from V and 1 from J, leaving 18 bases between them. CDR3 sequence: CSVRGNIGNNYGYTF. CDR3 nucleotide sequence: TGCAGCGTCCGGGGGAACATTGGAAATAACTATGGCTACACCTTC.

The sample holds one count of this clone. This chain connects TRBV14 to TRBJ1-5; 7 nucleotides agree with TRBD1. Germline lookup yields CDR1 SGHDN and CDR2 FVKESK. J was trimmed by 7 bases and V by 4 bases; bases with no gene match: 10. The CDR3 consists of 15 residues. CDR3 in amino acids: CASSLSGDRRQPQHF. CDR3 DNA: TGTGCCAGCAGCCTAAGTGGGGACAGAAGGCAGCCCCAGCATTTT.

Remarks on this clone: Distinct nucleotide sequences in the sample also encode this CDR3. The chain has TRBV5-1 and TRBJ2-7, with 10 bases identical to TRBD1. The CDR3 has 14 amino acids. CDR1 SGHRS and CDR2 YFSETQ come from the germline V gene. Losses at the gene ends were 0 bases for V and 5 bases for J; bases not matched to a gene: 2. The CDR3 DNA is TGCGCCAGCAGCTTGGGACAGGGGGCGGACGAGCAGTACTTC. Amino acid sequence: CASSLGQGADEQYF. The full variable domain, completed using reference TRBV5-1 and TRBJ2-7, is KAGVTQTPRYLIKTRGQQVTLSCSPISGHRSVSWYQQTPGQGLQFLFEYFSETQRNKGNFPGRFSGRQFSNSRSEMNVSTLELGDSALYLCASSLGQGADEQYFGPGTRLTVT.

This chain links TRBV9 with TRBJ1-4; 8 positions agree with TRBD1. Trimming took 2 bases from V and 3 from J; bases not matched to a gene: 3. CDR1 and CDR2 from the germline V gene are SGDLS and YYNGEE. CDR3 length: 15 amino acids. CDR3 nucleotide sequence: TGTGCCAGCAGCGTCGGACAGGGCGCTAATGAAAAACTGTTTTTT. Translated, it gives CASSVGQGANEKLFF.

The CDR3 coding sequence is TGTGCCAGCAGCTCCCGGGACACCAATAACTATGGCTACACCTTC. Protein product: CASSSRDTNNYGYTF. The chain has TRBV9 and TRBJ1-2; a possible D gene is TRBD1 (6 bases). This CDR3 comprises 15 residues. Germline CDR1 SGDLS, CDR2 YYNGEE. Between the trimmed V and J ends, which lost 4 bases and 1 base, there was a span of 14 bases.

In its sample, this clone was seen once. The chain uses TRBV7-9 and TRBJ1-1, with D perhaps matching TRBD1 (6 bases). The CDR3 runs 19 residues. Looked up from germline, CDR1 is SEHNR and CDR2 is FQNEAQ (reference sequence). The V end lost 5 bases, the J end lost 3 bases, and 28 bases lay between the germline ends. CDR3 amino acids: CASSQEGHRVGLMDTEAFF. Written as DNA, the CDR3 is TGTGCCAGCAGCCAAGAGGGGCACAGGGTGGGTTTGATGGACACTGAAGCTTTCTTT.